The 27 T cell receptor beta chains below come from one sample, sequenced in a study of blood T cell repertoires in COVID-19. Profiled with immunoSEQ multiplex PCR; TCRdb holds only in-frame clones, not every one. The data hold roughly 670,000 clones, with around 89% observed a single time. The source material was peripheral blood. These receptors all stem from a young woman with acute or convalescent COVID-19.

The chain carries TRBV3-1 (or the pseudogene TRBV3-2) and TRBJ2-6; D perhaps matches TRBD1 (5 bases). The V end lost 0 bases, the J end lost 1 base, and 10 bases lay between the germline ends. CDR1 and CDR2 from the germline V gene are LGHDT and YNNKEL (reference sequence). CDR3 length: 17 residues. In DNA form, the CDR3 reads TGTGCCAGCAGCCAAGAGGACACAGCTTCTGGGGCCAACGTCCTGACTTTC. Translated, it gives CASSQEDTASGANVLTF.

The rearrangement uses TRBV14 and TRBJ2-5; TRBD2 might be the D (6 bases). The V gene's germline CDR1 is SGHDN and CDR2 FVKESK. Trimming took 1 base from V and 5 from J, leaving 14 bases between them. The CDR3 loop spans 15 amino acids. The CDR3 here is CASSQVLGDWETQYF. The CDR3 nucleotides read TGTGCCAGCAGCCAAGTACTAGGGGACTGGGAGACCCAGTACTTC.

This clone was detected once. The J gene is TRBJ2-1, the V gene TRBV29-1; D may be TRBD2 (5 bases). In germline, CDR1 is SQVTM, CDR2 ANQGSEA. The CDR3 spans 12 residues. The germline V and J ends were trimmed by 7 bases and 8 bases, with 15 bases remaining between them. CDR3: CSAAAGVDEQFF. CDR3 nucleotides: TGCAGCGCCGCGGCGGGCGTGGATGAGCAGTTCTTC.

The genes are TRBV4-2 and TRBJ2-2, with D possibly being TRBD2 (6 bases). The V gene's germline CDR1 is LGHNA and CDR2 YNFKEQ. The V end lost 4 bases, the J end lost 2 bases, and 11 bases lay between the germline ends. The CDR3 has 15 residues. This chain's CDR3 is CASSLGAGNTGELFF. DNA for the CDR3: TGTGCCAGCAGCCTAGGCGCGGGAAACACCGGGGAGCTGTTTTTT.

This sequence joins TRBV4-1 and TRBJ1-2; 8 bases are shared with TRBD1. In germline, CDR1 is MGHRA, CDR2 YSYEKL. The CDR3 runs 17 residues. V trimming: 1 base; J trimming: 4 bases; junction bases outside the gene matches: 11. The CDR3 sequence is CASSQGTMTGDPYGYTF. CDR3 sequence (DNA): TGCGCCAGCAGCCAAGGGACAATGACAGGGGACCCCTATGGCTACACCTTC.

This clone has a handful of counts. The rearrangement links TRBV19 to TRBJ1-6; weak D call: TRBD1 (6 bases). Germline CDR1 LNHDA, CDR2 SQIVND (reference sequence). This CDR3 spans 16 amino acids. Trimming removed 7 bases from V and 5 bases from J, with 18 bases in between. The CDR3 sequence is CASKQGPQLNNSPLHF. The CDR3 nucleotides are TGTGCCAGTAAACAGGGACCCCAGCTAAATAATTCACCCCTCCACTTT.

The rearrangement uses TRBV7-8 and TRBJ2-3, with D possibly matching TRBD1 (6 bases). The CDR3 contains 15 residues. V was clipped by 0 bases and J by 0 bases, with 7 bases between them. From germline, CDR1 is SGHVS and CDR2 FQNEAQ. CDR3 DNA: TGTGCCAGCAGCTTAGCGGGGGCGAGCACAGATACGCAGTATTTT. It encodes CASSLAGASTDTQYF. The full variable domain, in which reference TRBV7-8 and TRBJ2-3 provide the parts outside the CDR3, is GAGVSQSPRYKVAKRGQDVALRCDPISGHVSLFWYQQALGQGPEFLTYFQNEAQLDKSGLPSDRFFAERPEGSVSTLKIQRTQQEDSAVYLCASSLAGASTDTQYFGPGTRLTVL.

J is TRBJ2-6 and V is TRBV13, with TRBD2 as a possible D gene (5 bases). Trimming stripped 1 base from V and 0 bases from J, with 10 bases between. Looked up from germline, CDR1 is PRHDT and CDR2 is FYEKMQ (reference sequence). The CDR3 length is 17 residues. CDR3 coding DNA: TGTGCCAGCAGCTTAGAGTTCCGGGGCTCTGGGGCCAACGTCCTGACTTTC. Protein sequence: CASSLEFRGSGANVLTF.

This clone came up a few times. The V call is TRBV10-3, the J call TRBJ1-1, with D maybe TRBD1 (6 bases). Germline V gene data show CDR1 as ENHRY and CDR2 as SYGVKD. This CDR3 has 15 residues. V shed 0 bases and J shed 1 base, with 9 bases lying between them. The chain's CDR3 is CAISESGQANTEAFF. The CDR3 nucleotides are TGTGCCATCAGTGAGTCGGGACAAGCGAACACTGAAGCTTTCTTT.

The gene calls are TRBV21-1 and TRBJ1-3; the table calls TRBD1, which could not be checked here. TRBV21-1 is a known pseudogene. The CDR3 is made up of 20 amino acids. CDR3 coding DNA: TGTGCCAGCAGCCCGGCCGAGGACAGGGCCTCCAATTTCTCTGGAAACACCATATATTTT. Translating gives CASSPAEDRASNFSGNTIYF.

The CDR3 DNA reads TGCAGCGTTGGGCGGGCCGGGTTGCAAGAGACCCAGTACTTC. It codes for CSVGRAGLQETQYF. The chain employs TRBV29-1 and TRBJ2-5; D is possibly TRBD2 (5 bases). Germline V gene lookup returns CDR1 SQVTM and CDR2 ANQGSEA. Trimming took off 4 bases at V and 2 bases at J, with 14 bases between the two ends. The CDR3 spans 14 residues.

This clone has just one count. This sequence joins TRBV5-1 and TRBJ2-3; possible D gene TRBD2, 6 bases. CDR3 size: 15 residues. Deletions cut 0 bases from V and 4 bases from J, with 12 bases between. Germline values: CDR1 SGHRS, CDR2 YFSETQ. CDR3 nucleotide sequence: TGCGCCAGCAGCTTGGCCGACGTAGCGGCAGATACGCAGTATTTT. It yields the protein CASSLADVAADTQYF. The whole variable domain, filled in from reference TRBV5-1 and TRBJ2-3, reads KAGVTQTPRYLIKTRGQQVTLSCSPISGHRSVSWYQQTPGQGLQFLFEYFSETQRNKGNFPGRFSGRQFSNSRSEMNVSTLELGDSALYLCASSLADVAADTQYFGPGTRLTVL.

This chain's CDR3 is CASSLRSGVANYGYTF. The CDR3 bases are TGTGCCAGCAGCTTACGTTCGGGGGTAGCTAACTATGGCTACACCTTC. The chain employs TRBV7-2 and TRBJ1-2; D perhaps matches TRBD1 (5 bases). This CDR3 is 16 amino acids long. V dropped 2 bases and J dropped 0 bases, with 13 bases sitting between them. Germline V gene sequence: CDR1 SGHTA, CDR2 FQGNSA.

The rearrangement links TRBV14 to TRBJ1-4, with D unclear. Germline loops: CDR1 SGHDN, CDR2 FVKESK. This CDR3 has 14 residues. V was trimmed by 1 base and J by 8 bases, leaving 11 bases between them. The DNA for the CDR3 is TGTGCCAGCAGCCAAGTCGGGGTTAGGGAAAAACTGTTTTTT. Its protein product is CASSQVGVREKLFF.

This clone was seen just once. The V call is TRBV19, the J call TRBJ1-5, with a weak D call TRBD1 (5 bases). V was cut by 5 bases and J by 2 bases, with 10 bases left in between. Germline lookup yields CDR1 LNHDA and CDR2 SQIVND (reference sequence). This CDR3 is built from 14 residues. CDR3 coding DNA: TGTGCCAGTAGTGAGACACAGGGCAATCAGCCCCAGCATTTT. This sequence encodes CASSETQGNQPQHF.

This rearrangement joins TRBV30 to TRBJ2-3, with 9 bases aligning to TRBD2. Trimming took 5 bases from V and 2 from J; bases not matched to a gene: 5. CDR3 length equals 14 residues. CDR1 GTSNPN and CDR2 SVGIG come from the germline V gene (reference sequence). CDR3: CAWAGTSLTDTQYF. CDR3 DNA sequence: TGTGCCTGGGCCGGGACTAGCCTCACAGATACGCAGTATTTT.

The rearrangement uses TRBV19 and TRBJ1-1, with no clear D. Trimming left V 6 bases short and J 0 bases short, with 5 bases between. CDR1 and CDR2 from the germline V gene are LNHDA and SQIVND (reference sequence). This CDR3 contains 12 residues. The CDR3 region is CASRSVNTEAFF. CDR3 nucleotide sequence: TGTGCCAGTAGGTCAGTGAACACTGAAGCTTTCTTT. Full variable domain (missing parts from reference TRBV19 and TRBJ1-1): DGGITQSPKYLFRKEGQNVTLSCEQNLNHDAMYWYRQDPGQGLRLIYYSQIVNDFQKGDIAEGYSVSREKKESFPLTVTSAQKNPTAFYLCASRSVNTEAFFGQGTRLTVV.

Details on this clone: Germline is not matched at one junction end, which may reflect a read error. The chain uses TRBV27 and TRBJ1-4, with TRBD1 matching 8 bases. From germline, CDR1 is MNHEY and CDR2 SMNVEV (reference sequence). There are 16 residues in the CDR3. The CDR3 protein is CASSISRTGTSEKLFF. Written as DNA, the CDR3 is TGTGCCAGCAGTATATCACGGACAGGGACCTCTGAAAAACTGTTTTTT.

The chain combines TRBV27 with TRBJ1-2; D might be TRBD1 (5 bases). CDR1 and CDR2 from the germline V gene are MNHEY and SMNVEV (reference sequence). The CDR3 is 13 amino acids. Trimming removed 8 bases at V and 2 bases at J, with 12 bases between. The CDR3 DNA sequence: TGTGCCAGCGGGGGGGGTGAAAACTATGGCTACACCTTC. This codes for CASGGGENYGYTF.

The chain couples TRBV4-1 to TRBJ2-7; D not resolved. The germline CDR1 and CDR2 sequences are MGHRA and YSYEKL. V was trimmed by 3 bases and J by 2 bases, leaving 11 bases between them. This CDR3 is 14 amino acids long. The CDR3 loop is CASSHRDPTYEQYF. CDR3 bases: TGCGCCAGCAGCCACCGAGATCCAACCTACGAGCAGTACTTC.

The chain links TRBV27 to TRBJ2-2; D is ambiguous. Germline CDR1 MNHEY, CDR2 SMNVEV (reference sequence). The CDR3 contains 13 residues. The V end was cut by 0 bases, the J end by 6 bases, with 5 bases between. CDR3 protein: CASSLSAAGELFF. The CDR3 nucleotides are TGTGCCAGCAGTTTATCGGCGGCCGGGGAGCTGTTTTTT.

In regard to this clone: The same CDR3 can be traced to other DNA sequences in this sample. This chain connects TRBV5-1 to TRBJ1-4; a possible D gene is TRBD1 (5 bases). The germline V gene encodes CDR1 SGHRS and CDR2 YFSETQ. The CDR3 spans 14 residues. Trimming pared 0 bases from V and 6 bases from J, leaving 9 bases between. The DNA of the CDR3 is TGCGCCAGCAGCTTGGGACGGGGGGATGAAAAACTGTTTTTT. This sequence encodes CASSLGRGDEKLFF.

CDR3 coding DNA: TGTGCCAGCAGCTTTTTGTCGGGACAGGGGGACAATCAGCCCCAGCATTTT. It translates to CASSFLSGQGDNQPQHF. The rearrangement uses TRBV5-5 and TRBJ1-5; TRBD1 agrees at 11 bases. With V trimmed by 2 bases and J by 3 bases, 7 bases remained unmatched. In germline, CDR1 is SGHKS, CDR2 YYEKEE (reference sequence). The CDR3 totals 17 residues.

The chain is built from TRBV29-1 and TRBJ2-7; possibly TRBD2 for D (7 bases). V was shortened by 4 bases and J by 5 bases, with 18 bases between the two germline ends. Germline loops: CDR1 SQVTM, CDR2 ANQGSEA. The CDR3 totals 14 residues. Written as DNA, the CDR3 is TGCAGCGTTGGTTGGGGGGGCTCTATGGACGAGCAGTACTTC. This encodes CSVGWGGSMDEQYF.

This sequence joins TRBV7-3 and TRBJ1-1, with 7 bases that match TRBD1. CDR1 and CDR2 (germline): SGHTA, FQGTGA. The CDR3 is made up of 14 amino acids. V shed 4 bases, J shed 4 bases, and the junction held 6 bases outside the gene matches. CDR3 in DNA: TGTGCCAGCAGCTCAACAGGGGTGAGCACTGAAGCTTTCTTT. Protein: CASSSTGVSTEAFF.

The rearrangement joins TRBV2 to TRBJ1-6, with 10 bases identical to TRBD1. This CDR3 region has 13 residues. Germline assignment: CDR1 SNHLY and CDR2 FYNNEI. V shed 7 bases and J 7 bases; nucleotides not matched to a gene: 1. DNA of the CDR3: TGTGCCAGCACGGGACAGGGGAATTCACCCCTCCACTTT. The encoded protein is CASTGQGNSPLHF.

J is TRBJ1-3 and V is TRBV19; perhaps TRBD1 as D (6 bases). The V end lost 6 bases, the J end lost 2 bases, and 8 bases lay between the germline ends. This CDR3 is built from 13 residues. Germline loops: CDR1 LNHDA, CDR2 SQIVND (reference sequence). The CDR3: CASRNRAGNTIYF. DNA for the CDR3: TGTGCCAGTAGGAACAGGGCTGGAAACACCATATATTTT.